These T cell receptor beta chains were read from a single sample in a study of blood T cell repertoires in COVID-19. TCRdb keeps only in-frame clones here, not all; method: immunoSEQ multiplex PCR. This table has some 67,000 clones, roughly 79% appearing once. The material sequenced was peripheral blood. Receptor source: a woman aged 55-75 years with acute or convalescent COVID-19. Both conserved end residues are part of each CDR3. Fields, in order: clone size, D gene, J gene, V gene, CDR3 DNA, CDR3 protein. D genes are given only for firm matches. Not all rows give a size; the values are once, few, many and, for expanded clones, a class.

clone_size: -
d_call: -
j_call: TRBJ1-1
v_call: TRBV7-9
cdr3_nt: TGTGCCAGCAGCTTAGTAGGGGGGGACACTGAAGCTTTCTTT
cdr3_aa: CASSLVGGDTEAFF

clone_size: -
d_call: -
j_call: TRBJ2-7
v_call: TRBV20-1
cdr3_nt: TGCAGTGCACCAGGTCCCTACGAGCAGTACTTC
cdr3_aa: CSAPGPYEQYF

clone_size: once
d_call: TRBD1
j_call: TRBJ2-1
v_call: TRBV6-5
cdr3_nt: TGTGCCAGCAGCAGGGGGTTCATCTATGAGCAGTTCTTC
cdr3_aa: CASSRGFIYEQFF

clone_size: -
d_call: TRBD1
j_call: TRBJ1-1
v_call: TRBV7-2
cdr3_nt: TGTGCCAGCAGGACGGGCAGGGGGTGGTCCACTGAAGCTTTCTTT
cdr3_aa: CASRTGRGWSTEAFF

clone_size: -
d_call: TRBD1
j_call: TRBJ2-3
v_call: TRBV3-1/TRBV3-2
cdr3_nt: TGTGCCAGCAGCCCGGGACAGGGGGCTACAGATACGCAGTATTTT
cdr3_aa: CASSPGQGATDTQYF

clone_size: -
d_call: -
j_call: TRBJ1-1
v_call: TRBV5-1
cdr3_nt: TGCGCCAGCAGCTCTTCAGGGGCCTCTGAAGCTTTCTTT
cdr3_aa: CASSSSGASEAFF

clone_size: -
d_call: -
j_call: TRBJ1-4
v_call: TRBV4-1
cdr3_nt: TGCGCCAGCACTGACACGAGTAGGTTAGGAGAAAAACTGTTTTTT
cdr3_aa: CASTDTSRLGEKLFF

clone_size: -
d_call: -
j_call: TRBJ1-5
v_call: TRBV2
cdr3_nt: TGTGCCAGCACCAACAGGGAGATTGGCAATCAGCCCCAGCATTTT
cdr3_aa: CASTNREIGNQPQHF

clone_size: -
d_call: -
j_call: TRBJ2-3
v_call: TRBV5-1
cdr3_nt: TGCGCCAGCAGCTTGGTAGGGGGTAGCACAGATACGCAGTATTTT
cdr3_aa: CASSLVGGSTDTQYF

clone_size: -
d_call: -
j_call: TRBJ1-1
v_call: TRBV6-1
cdr3_nt: TGTGCCAGCAGTGAACTCAGGGGAAGGACTGAAGCTTTCTTT
cdr3_aa: CASSELRGRTEAFF

clone_size: few
d_call: TRBD1
j_call: TRBJ1-2
v_call: TRBV5-1
cdr3_nt: TGCGCCAGCAGCTTGAGTACAGGGGACTATGGCTACACCTTC
cdr3_aa: CASSLSTGDYGYTF

clone_size: -
d_call: TRBD2
j_call: TRBJ2-1
v_call: TRBV28
cdr3_nt: TGTGCCAGCAGTTTACTCAGCGGGGGGGCTTTGGATGAGCAGTTCTTC
cdr3_aa: CASSLLSGGALDEQFF

clone_size: -
d_call: TRBD1
j_call: TRBJ2-3
v_call: TRBV18
cdr3_nt: TGTGCCAGCTCACCGGGACAGGGGAGCACAGATACGCAGTATTTT
cdr3_aa: CASSPGQGSTDTQYF

clone_size: few
d_call: -
j_call: TRBJ2-6
v_call: TRBV4-1
cdr3_nt: TGCGCCAGCAGCCAAGATAGAGCCTCTGGGGCCAACGTCCTGACTTTC
cdr3_aa: CASSQDRASGANVLTF

clone_size: few
d_call: -
j_call: TRBJ1-2
v_call: TRBV27
cdr3_nt: TGTGCCAGCAGTTTATCAACCCTTACGGGGGGCTACACCTTC
cdr3_aa: CASSLSTLTGGYTF

clone_size: -
d_call: TRBD2
j_call: TRBJ2-2
v_call: TRBV5-1
cdr3_nt: TGCGCCAGCAGCCGGGAATTGACTAGCGGGGACACCGGGGAGCTGTTTTTT
cdr3_aa: CASSRELTSGDTGELFF

clone_size: -
d_call: TRBD2
j_call: TRBJ2-2
v_call: TRBV7-2
cdr3_nt: TGTGCCAGCAGCGGCGGGGGGGCTGCCGGGGAGCTGTTTTTT
cdr3_aa: CASSGGGAAGELFF

clone_size: once
d_call: TRBD1
j_call: TRBJ1-2
v_call: TRBV29-1
cdr3_nt: TGCAGCGTTGAGGGACAGGGATATGGCTACACCTTC
cdr3_aa: CSVEGQGYGYTF

clone_size: few
d_call: TRBD1
j_call: TRBJ1-4
v_call: TRBV2
cdr3_nt: TGTGCCAGCAGTCCCGGGACAGGGTTTTGGAAACTGTTTTTT
cdr3_aa: CASSPGTGFWKLFF

clone_size: -
d_call: -
j_call: TRBJ1-4
v_call: TRBV18
cdr3_nt: TGTGCCAGCTCACCAACAGCCGGTAAAAAACTGTTTTTT
cdr3_aa: CASSPTAGKKLFF

clone_size: -
d_call: -
j_call: TRBJ1-1
v_call: TRBV5-1
cdr3_nt: TGCGCCAGCAGCCAAGACTTAATGAACACTGAAGCTTTCTTT
cdr3_aa: CASSQDLMNTEAFF

clone_size: -
d_call: -
j_call: TRBJ2-2
v_call: TRBV3-1/TRBV3-2
cdr3_nt: TGTGCCAGCAGCCAAGTGGTCGGAGTTACCGGGGAGCTGTTTTTT
cdr3_aa: CASSQVVGVTGELFF

clone_size: -
d_call: TRBD1
j_call: TRBJ1-4
v_call: TRBV5-1
cdr3_nt: TGCGCCAGCAGCCCGGGACAGGGAAGTAATGAAAAACTGTTTTTT
cdr3_aa: CASSPGQGSNEKLFF

clone_size: -
d_call: -
j_call: TRBJ1-6
v_call: TRBV19
cdr3_nt: TGTGCCAGTACCTTCTCCGAGAATTCACCCCTCCACTTT
cdr3_aa: CASTFSENSPLHF

clone_size: -
d_call: -
j_call: TRBJ1-3
v_call: TRBV19
cdr3_nt: TGTGCCAGTAGTATCGTCGGGTATAGCACTGGAAACACCATATATTTT
cdr3_aa: CASSIVGYSTGNTIYF

clone_size: many
d_call: -
j_call: TRBJ1-2
v_call: TRBV9
cdr3_nt: TGTGCCAGCAGCGTAGATGGTTTGGCAGGCGCTAACTATGGCTACACCTTC
cdr3_aa: CASSVDGLAGANYGYTF

clone_size: few
d_call: -
j_call: TRBJ2-2
v_call: TRBV27
cdr3_nt: TGTGCCAGCAGTTCCACTAACACTGCCGGGGAGCTGTTTTTT
cdr3_aa: CASSSTNTAGELFF

clone_size: -
d_call: -
j_call: TRBJ1-3
v_call: TRBV6-6
cdr3_nt: TGTGCCAGCAGTTACGAGGCAACAAACACCATATATTTT
cdr3_aa: CASSYEATNTIYF

clone_size: -
d_call: -
j_call: TRBJ2-5
v_call: TRBV3-1/TRBV3-2
cdr3_nt: TGTGCCAGCACCACAGGGAACGGAGAAGAGACCCAGTACTTC
cdr3_aa: CASTTGNGEETQYF

clone_size: once
d_call: -
j_call: TRBJ1-1
v_call: TRBV11-3
cdr3_nt: TGTGCCAGCAGCTTAACTACGAACACTGAAGCTTTCTTT
cdr3_aa: CASSLTTNTEAFF

clone_size: -
d_call: -
j_call: TRBJ1-2
v_call: TRBV2
cdr3_nt: TGTGCCAGCAGAGGAGGGGTTGAACCCTACTCACTCTATGGCTACACCTTC
cdr3_aa: CASRGGVEPYSLYGYTF

clone_size: -
d_call: TRBD2
j_call: TRBJ2-5
v_call: TRBV7-9
cdr3_nt: TGTGCCAGCAGCTTGGGGGGACTAGGCGAGACCCAGTACTTC
cdr3_aa: CASSLGGLGETQYF

clone_size: -
d_call: -
j_call: TRBJ2-7
v_call: TRBV27
cdr3_nt: TGTGCCAGTACCTACGAGCAGTACTTC
cdr3_aa: CASTYEQYF

clone_size: -
d_call: TRBD1
j_call: TRBJ1-2
v_call: TRBV28
cdr3_nt: TGTGCCAGCAGTTTATATTTCGGGCAGGAGGGGGCAAGGTATGGCTACACCTTC
cdr3_aa: CASSLYFGQEGARYGYTF

clone_size: -
d_call: TRBD2
j_call: TRBJ2-7
v_call: TRBV5-1
cdr3_nt: TGCGCCAGCAGCTGGGGACTAGCGGGGGGCTCCTACGAGCAGTACTTC
cdr3_aa: CASSWGLAGGSYEQYF

clone_size: -
d_call: TRBD1
j_call: TRBJ1-2
v_call: TRBV19
cdr3_nt: TGTGCCAGTACCTCCTGGGACAGGCCTAACTATGGCTACACCTTC
cdr3_aa: CASTSWDRPNYGYTF

clone_size: -
d_call: -
j_call: TRBJ2-1
v_call: TRBV7-8
cdr3_nt: TGTGCCAGCAGCCCCACGGGGATTAGCTCCTACAATGAGCAGTTCTTC
cdr3_aa: CASSPTGISSYNEQFF

clone_size: -
d_call: -
j_call: TRBJ1-2
v_call: TRBV7-9
cdr3_nt: TGTGCCAGCAGCGGTGAGGCACGGGTCTATGGCTACACCTTC
cdr3_aa: CASSGEARVYGYTF

clone_size: -
d_call: -
j_call: TRBJ1-1
v_call: TRBV6-2/TRBV6-3
cdr3_nt: TGTGCCAGCAGTTACCTCCGGGGTTGGGCAAGTGAAGCTTTCTTT
cdr3_aa: CASSYLRGWASEAFF

clone_size: -
d_call: -
j_call: TRBJ2-3
v_call: TRBV4-2
cdr3_nt: TGTGCCAGCAGCCAAGTGTTCGGGGAATCAGATACGCAGTATTTT
cdr3_aa: CASSQVFGESDTQYF

clone_size: -
d_call: -
j_call: TRBJ2-3
v_call: TRBV11-1
cdr3_nt: TGTGCCAGCAGCTTAGCCCCGGGGACAGATACGCAGTATTTT
cdr3_aa: CASSLAPGTDTQYF

clone_size: -
d_call: TRBD1
j_call: TRBJ2-1
v_call: TRBV2
cdr3_nt: TGTGCCAGCAGGGGGACAGGGAATGAGCAGTTCTTC
cdr3_aa: CASRGTGNEQFF

clone_size: -
d_call: TRBD1
j_call: TRBJ1-3
v_call: TRBV9
cdr3_nt: TGTGCCAGCAGCGTAGGACAGGGGGCCTCTGGAAACACCATATATTTT
cdr3_aa: CASSVGQGASGNTIYF